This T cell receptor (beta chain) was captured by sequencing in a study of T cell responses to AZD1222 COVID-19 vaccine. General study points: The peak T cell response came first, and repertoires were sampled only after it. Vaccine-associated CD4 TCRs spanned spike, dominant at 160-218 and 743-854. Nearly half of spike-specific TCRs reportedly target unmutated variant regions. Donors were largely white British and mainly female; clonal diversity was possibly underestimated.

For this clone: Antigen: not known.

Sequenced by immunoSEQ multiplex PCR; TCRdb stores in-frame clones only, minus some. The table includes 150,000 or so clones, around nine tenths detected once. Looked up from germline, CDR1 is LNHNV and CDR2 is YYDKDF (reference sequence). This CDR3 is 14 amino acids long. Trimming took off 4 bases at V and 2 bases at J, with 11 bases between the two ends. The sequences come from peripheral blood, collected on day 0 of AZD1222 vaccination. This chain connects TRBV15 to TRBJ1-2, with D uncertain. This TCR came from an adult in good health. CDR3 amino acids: CATSIRRTNYGYTF. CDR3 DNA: TGTGCCACCAGCATCCGACGGACCAACTATGGCTACACCTTC.